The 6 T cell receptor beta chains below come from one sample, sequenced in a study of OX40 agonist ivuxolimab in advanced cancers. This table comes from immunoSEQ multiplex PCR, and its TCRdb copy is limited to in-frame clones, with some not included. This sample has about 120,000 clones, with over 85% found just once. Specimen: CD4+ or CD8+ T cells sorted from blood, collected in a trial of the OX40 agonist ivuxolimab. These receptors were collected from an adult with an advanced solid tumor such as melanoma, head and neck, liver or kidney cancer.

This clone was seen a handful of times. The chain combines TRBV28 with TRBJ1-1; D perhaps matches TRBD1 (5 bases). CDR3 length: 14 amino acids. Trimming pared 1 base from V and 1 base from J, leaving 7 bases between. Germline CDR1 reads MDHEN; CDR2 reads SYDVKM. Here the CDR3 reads CASSLLRGNTEAFF. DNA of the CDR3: TGTGCCAGCAGTTTATTGAGGGGGAACACTGAAGCTTTCTTT.

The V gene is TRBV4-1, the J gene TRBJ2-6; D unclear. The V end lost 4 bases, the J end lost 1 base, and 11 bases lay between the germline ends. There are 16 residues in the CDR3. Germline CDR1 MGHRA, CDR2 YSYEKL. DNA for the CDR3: TGCGCCAGCAGCCTCTCCCTTTATTCTGGGGCCAACGTCCTGACTTTC. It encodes CASSLSLYSGANVLTF.

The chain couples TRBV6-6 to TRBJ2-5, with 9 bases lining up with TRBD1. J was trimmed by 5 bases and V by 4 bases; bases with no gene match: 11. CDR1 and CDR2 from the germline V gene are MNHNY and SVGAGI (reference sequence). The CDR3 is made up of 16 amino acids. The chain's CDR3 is CASSSARDRVRETQYF. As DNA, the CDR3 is TGTGCCAGCAGTTCTGCCCGGGACAGGGTTCGGGAGACCCAGTACTTC.

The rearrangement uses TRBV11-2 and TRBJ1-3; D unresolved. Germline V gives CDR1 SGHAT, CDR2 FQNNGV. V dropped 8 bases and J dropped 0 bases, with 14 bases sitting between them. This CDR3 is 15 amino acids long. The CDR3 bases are TGTGCCAGCGGAAATAGAAGCAGCTCTGGAAACACCATATATTTT. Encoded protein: CASGNRSSSGNTIYF.

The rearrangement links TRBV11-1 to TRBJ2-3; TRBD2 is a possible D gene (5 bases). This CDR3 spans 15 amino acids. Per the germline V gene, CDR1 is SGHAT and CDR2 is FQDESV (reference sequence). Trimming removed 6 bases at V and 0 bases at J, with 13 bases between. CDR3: CASRRTSGSTDTQYF. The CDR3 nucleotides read TGTGCCAGCAGGCGGACCTCGGGAAGCACAGATACGCAGTATTTT.

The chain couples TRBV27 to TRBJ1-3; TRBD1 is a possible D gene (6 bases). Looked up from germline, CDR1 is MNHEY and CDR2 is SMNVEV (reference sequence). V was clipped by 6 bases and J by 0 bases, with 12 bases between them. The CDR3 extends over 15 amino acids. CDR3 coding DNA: TGTGCCAGCAGACCACAGGGTAGCTCTGGAAACACCATATATTTT. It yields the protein CASRPQGSSGNTIYF.